The 10 T cell receptor beta chains presented below share a single source sample, sequenced in a study of T-cell reconstitution after alpha-beta-depleted transplantation in children. The TCRbeta library incorporated unique molecular identifiers. TCRdb reprocessed the PCR reads with MiXCR, giving one entry per CDR3 protein. Found here are about 440,000 distinct CDR3 sequences, about 40% of them singletons; the top ten hold roughly 27%. The material sequenced was PBMCs, taken before TCRalphabeta/CD19-depleted stem cell transplant. The source of these receptors is a girl aged 2-15 years with aplastic anemia, due to receive a stem cell transplant.

The CDR3: CASSSVTVNTEAFF. CDR3 sequence (DNA): TGTGCCAGCAGTTCCGTAACTGTGAACACTGAAGCTTTCTTT. The chain joins TRBV27 to TRBJ1-1, with D unclear. This CDR3 spans 14 amino acids. The V end lost 4 bases, the J end lost 0 bases, and 9 bases lay between the germline ends. In germline, CDR1 is MNHEY, CDR2 SMNVEV (reference sequence).

This clonotype was recorded a few times. The V gene is TRBV20-1, the J gene TRBJ1-1, with TRBD1 matching 9 bases. CDR3 size: 14 residues. CDR1 and CDR2 from the germline V gene are DFQATT and SNEGSKA (reference sequence). V was pared by 4 bases and J by 1 base, with 4 bases of the junction left unmatched. CDR3 sequence reads: CSATGDRANTEAFF. DNA for the CDR3: TGCAGTGCTACAGGGGACAGGGCGAACACTGAAGCTTTCTTT.

V usage is TRBV7-2 and J usage is TRBJ2-2; TRBD2 might be the D (5 bases). The CDR3 length is 14 residues. Trimming took 7 bases from V and 1 from J, leaving 10 bases between them. CDR1 and CDR2 from the germline V gene are SGHTA and FQGNSA. The DNA for the CDR3 is TGTGCCAGCACCCAAGAGGGGAACACCGGGGAGCTGTTTTTT. Its translation is CASTQEGNTGELFF.

The chain carries TRBV20-1 and TRBJ1-1; D is undetermined. The CDR3 extends over 14 amino acids. V shed 6 bases and J shed 1 base, with 15 bases lying between them. Germline V gene sequence: CDR1 DFQATT, CDR2 SNEGSKA (reference sequence). CDR3 residues: CSAPSRVGNTEAFF. The CDR3 coding sequence is TGCAGTGCACCGTCCCGGGTCGGGAACACTGAAGCTTTCTTT.

The rearrangement links TRBV9 to TRBJ2-1; the match to TRBD2 covers 9 bases. This CDR3 comprises 15 residues. J gave up 6 bases and V 0 bases, and 4 bases lay outside the gene matches. Germline CDR1 SGDLS, CDR2 YYNGEE. The CDR3 DNA follows: TGTGCCAGCAGCGTAGTAGCGGGAGTAGGCAATGAGCAGTTCTTC. Protein product: CASSVVAGVGNEQFF.

This rearrangement joins TRBV29-1 to TRBJ1-4; D perhaps matches TRBD1 (5 bases). CDR1 is SQVTM, CDR2 ANQGSEA, per germline. V lost 4 bases to trimming and J lost 3 bases, with 15 bases between them. The CDR3 consists of 15 residues. The CDR3, as DNA: TGCAGCGTTGGGGAGGCGGGGGAGGCTAATGAAAAACTGTTTTTT. This encodes CSVGEAGEANEKLFF.

As to this clonotype: A much bigger clone sits one base away, suggesting this may be a read error. The chain employs TRBV20-1 and TRBJ2-3; a weak D match, TRBD2 (5 bases). Germline V gives CDR1 DFQATT, CDR2 SNEGSKA (reference sequence). There are 15 residues in the CDR3. The CDR3 DNA follows: TGCAGTGCTTCCCCCGGATTCGGGGTCCCAGATACGAAGTATTTT. Its translation is CSASPGFGVPDTKYF.

The rearrangement uses TRBV3-1 and TRBJ2-3, with 8 nucleotides matching TRBD2. Germline loops: CDR1 LGHDT, CDR2 YNNKEL (reference sequence). The CDR3 has 20 residues. The V gene end was trimmed by 7 bases and the J gene end by 4 bases; junction bases not matched to a gene: 25. The CDR3 DNA reads TGTGCCAGCACCCTAGAAGAGAAATTGAAGCGGGAGAGGTTCGCAGATACGCAGTATTTT. It translates to CASTLEEKLKRERFADTQYF.

In this sample, this clonotype turned up a few times. The chain employs TRBV6-5 and TRBJ1-6; the D gene is possibly TRBD1 (6 bases). Germline V CDR1 and CDR2: MNHEY, SVGAGI. The length of the CDR3 is 17 residues. The germline V and J ends were trimmed by 2 bases and 7 bases, with 18 bases remaining between them. The CDR3 region is CASSYTPQGWPNSPLHF. Here the CDR3 DNA reads TGTGCCAGCAGTTACACCCCCCAGGGGTGGCCAAATTCACCCCTCCACTTT.

Only a few counts were recorded for this clonotype. The chain recombines TRBV12-3 or TRBV12-4 with TRBJ2-7; D possibly matches TRBD1 or TRBD2 (6 bases each). V shed 7 bases and J shed 5 bases, with 18 bases lying between them. The CDR3 has 14 amino acids. This CDR3 is CASTSGAPDDEQYF. CDR3 DNA: TGTGCCAGCACCTCGGGGGCCCCCGACGACGAGCAGTACTTC.